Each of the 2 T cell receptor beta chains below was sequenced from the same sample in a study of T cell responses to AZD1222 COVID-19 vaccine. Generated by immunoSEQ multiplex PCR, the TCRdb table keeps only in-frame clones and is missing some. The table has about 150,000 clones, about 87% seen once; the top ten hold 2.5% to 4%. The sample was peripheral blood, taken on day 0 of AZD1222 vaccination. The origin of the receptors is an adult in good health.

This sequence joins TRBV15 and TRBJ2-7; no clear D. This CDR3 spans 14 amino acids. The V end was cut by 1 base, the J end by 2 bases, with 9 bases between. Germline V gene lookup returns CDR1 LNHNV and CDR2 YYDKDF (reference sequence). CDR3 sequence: CATSRVGLTYEQYF. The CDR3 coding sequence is TGTGCCACCAGCAGAGTTGGCCTGACCTACGAGCAGTACTTC. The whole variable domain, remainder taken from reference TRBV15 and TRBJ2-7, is DAMVIQNPRYQVTQFGKPVTLSCSQTLNHNVMYWYQQKSSQAPKLLFHYYDKDFNNEADTPDNFQSRRPNTSFCFLDIRSPGLGDTAMYLCATSRVGLTYEQYFGPGTRLTVT.

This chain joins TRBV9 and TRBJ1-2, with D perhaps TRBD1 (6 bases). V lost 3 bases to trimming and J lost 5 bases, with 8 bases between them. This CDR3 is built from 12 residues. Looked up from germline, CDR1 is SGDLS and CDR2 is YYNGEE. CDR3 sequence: CASSAQGYGYTF. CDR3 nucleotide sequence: TGTGCCAGCAGCGCACAGGGATATGGCTACACCTTC.